This T cell receptor beta chain was sequenced for a study of shared clonotypes between healthy human individuals. Produced via immunoSEQ multiplex PCR; TCRdb's table is partial and in-frame only. The table shows roughly 2.1 million clones, with 85% to 95% occurring only once. This CDR3 is 16 amino acids long. From germline, CDR1 is SGHRS and CDR2 YFSETQ. The V and J ends lost 0 bases and 3 bases respectively, with 14 bases between them. Terminally differentiated effector memory CD45RA+ cells were excluded by CCR7 positive selection of CD45RO-negative cells. V and J are TRBV5-1 and TRBJ2-3, with a tentative D call TRBD2 (5 bases). The source material was naive CD8+ T cells from PBMCs. The origin of this receptor is a man aged 18 to 29 in good health. Some clones in this sample may be carry-over from other donors' samples. The CDR3 bases are TGCGCCAGCAGCTTGGCTCGCGGGCCATTGACAGATACGCAGTATTTT. This sequence encodes CASSLARGPLTDTQYF. Together with reference TRBV5-1 and TRBJ2-3, the CDR3 gives the full variable domain: KAGVTQTPRYLIKTRGQQVTLSCSPISGHRSVSWYQQTPGQGLQFLFEYFSETQRNKGNFPGRFSGRQFSNSRSEMNVSTLELGDSALYLCASSLARGPLTDTQYFGPGTRLTVL.